This record looks at one T cell receptor beta chain sequence and its context. The antigen remains unidentified. The sample is drawn from a study of T cell responses to AZD1222 COVID-19 vaccine. CDR1 is MDHEN and CDR2 is SYDVKM in the germline V gene. Trimming took off 4 bases at V and 7 bases at J, with 13 bases between the two ends. The CDR3 sequence is 13 residues long. Measured with immunoSEQ multiplex PCR; TCRdb has only the in-frame clones, and not every one. In the table there are approximately 88,000 clones, 92% of which are singletons. Notes on the study in general: Spike was spanned by vaccine-associated CD4 TCRs, which were dominant at 160-218 and 743-854. When two AZD1222 doses had been given, Spike-specific TCR breadth and depth rose.

This sequence was found in an adult in good health. This specimen was peripheral blood, taken on day 0 of AZD1222 vaccination. This chain connects TRBV28 to TRBJ2-5; no definite D call. The CDR3 region has the DNA TGTGCCAGCAGTTCTTATCCCAGCATGACCCAGTACTTC. Protein: CASSSYPSMTQYF.